In this sample, the clone carrying this T cell receptor (beta chain) turned up a few times. Its antigen is still unknown. Through Arm-PCR of CDR3 regions and iRepertoire HTBI primers, TCR beta libraries were built. Using its own MiXCR run on the multiplex PCR reads, TCRdb lists one record per CDR3 protein. The table includes approximately 490,000 distinct CDR3 sequences, 15% to 20% detected once. The data were taken from a study of regulatory T cells in long-lasting Graves disease. Study-level information: Patients newly diagnosed with Graves' had been on antithyroid drugs for under 3 months.

V shed 3 bases and J shed 4 bases, with 15 bases lying between them. Germline V gene sequence: CDR1 SEHNR, CDR2 FQNEAQ (reference sequence). This CDR3 comprises 15 residues. Study-wide results and caveats: The study found persistent patients shared more public clonotypes (approximately 2,700) than new patients (around 1,000).

Time point given: newly diagnosed GD, antithyroid drugs for less than 3 months. Isolated PBMC RNA provided the starting material for the TCR library. The same specimen was also included in a second study, on T cells in Graves' hyperthyroidism and ophthalmopathy.

The sample here was peripheral blood mononuclear cells (PBMCs), taken at new diagnosis, from a patient treated with antithyroid drugs. This clonotype was obtained from a man in his forties with Graves disease. V is TRBV7-9 and J is TRBJ2-5, with D perhaps TRBD2 (6 bases). The CDR3 loop reads CASSFGTSVRETQYF. CDR3 nucleotides: TGTGCCAGCAGCTTCGGGACTTCAGTACGAGAGACCCAGTACTTC.